These 26 T cell receptor beta chains were sequenced from one sample in a study of shared clonotypes between healthy human individuals. Assay used: immunoSEQ multiplex PCR; TCRdb lists only in-frame clones, some missing. The sample contains roughly 170,000 clones, 66% of which appear only once. The sample taken for sequencing was memory CD4+ T cells sorted from blood. Subset indicated: CD45RA-negative fraction. Source of these receptors: a man under 40 in good health.

The gene calls are TRBV5-4 and TRBJ2-1; 7 bases fit TRBD2. Germline loops: CDR1 SGHNT, CDR2 YYREEE (reference sequence). CDR3 length equals 15 residues. The V and J ends lost 4 bases and 6 bases, in that order; junction bases with no gene match: 10. The CDR3 nucleotides are TGTGCCAGCAGCCGAACCGGGACTACGGTCAATGAGCAGTTCTTC. This translates into CASSRTGTTVNEQFF.

As concerns this clone: It is likely a read error, because the conserved phenylalanine at the end of the CDR3 is missing. The limits of the CDR3 on the DNA are not certain, so only TCRdb's listed CDR3 is given. The rearrangement links TRBV6-1 to TRBJ2-7; TRBD1 is the table's D call and was not checked against the DNA. From its first to its last residue, the CDR3 has 15 amino acids. Germline CDR1 is MNHNS and CDR2 is SASEGT. Here the CDR3 reads CASSESGRGLLGRPT.

This clone has just a few counts. The chain links TRBV5-5 to TRBJ1-2; no clear D gene. The CDR3 spans 14 residues. The ends were cut back, 2 bases at V and 4 bases at J, with 12 bases in the middle. Germline lookup yields CDR1 SGHKS and CDR2 YYEKEE (reference sequence). CDR3 in amino acids: CASSFNAAVYGYTF. CDR3 nucleotides: TGTGCCAGCAGCTTTAATGCCGCAGTCTATGGCTACACCTTC.

The chain uses TRBV2 and TRBJ1-5, with a possible D match to TRBD1 (5 bases). This CDR3 is built from 13 residues. V lost 4 bases to trimming and J lost 7 bases, with 11 bases between them. Looked up from germline, CDR1 is SNHLY and CDR2 is FYNNEI. The CDR3 DNA is TGTGCCAGCAGTGGTGAACGGGGGCAGCCCCAGCATTTT. Its translation is CASSGERGQPQHF.

This clone has more than one count but fewer than ten. The chain has TRBV19 and TRBJ2-1; no clear D. Trimming removed 5 bases from V and 2 bases from J, with 4 bases in between. Germline values: CDR1 LNHDA, CDR2 SQIVND (reference sequence). There are 12 residues in the CDR3. The CDR3 DNA is TGTGCCAGTAGTCCGCCCTACAATGAGCAGTTCTTC. As protein: CASSPPYNEQFF.

The rearrangement links TRBV11-2 to TRBJ2-1; 11 positions agree with TRBD2. Germline V CDR1 and CDR2: SGHAT, FQNNGV. V dropped 3 bases and J dropped 7; count of bases not matched to a gene: 5. The CDR3 loop spans 15 amino acids. In DNA, the CDR3 is TGTGCCAGCAGCTTTACTAGCGGGAGTTATAATGAGCAGTTCTTC. Translation gives CASSFTSGSYNEQFF.

In this sample, this clone turned up a few times. The chain couples TRBV7-8 to TRBJ1-4, with D maybe TRBD1 (6 bases). This CDR3 has 15 amino acids. V lost 5 bases and J lost 6, with 16 bases in between. Germline CDR1 reads SGHVS; CDR2 reads FQNEAQ. CDR3 loop: CASSDRGRTDEKLFF. CDR3 nucleotide sequence: TGTGCCAGCAGCGACCGGGGGCGGACAGATGAAAAACTGTTTTTT. Together with reference TRBV7-8 and TRBJ1-4, the CDR3 gives the full variable domain: GAGVSQSPRYKVAKRGQDVALRCDPISGHVSLFWYQQALGQGPEFLTYFQNEAQLDKSGLPSDRFFAERPEGSVSTLKIQRTQQEDSAVYLCASSDRGRTDEKLFFGSGTQLSVL.

This clone was counted many times. This chain uses TRBV4-2 with TRBJ1-2; 8 bases match TRBD1. V gave up 10 bases and J gave up 9 bases; unmatched junction bases: 16. CDR3 length: 14 residues. Per germline, CDR1 LGHNA and CDR2 YNFKEQ. CDR3 sequence: CANSARQGSTRYTF. The CDR3 bases are TGTGCCAACTCCGCCCGACAGGGGTCGACGCGCTACACCTTC.

On this clone itself: Given the absence of the conserved phenylalanine or tryptophan at the CDR3 end, a read error is likely. It is unclear where the CDR3 begins or ends on the DNA, so no DNA is shown, and the CDR3 is as TCRdb lists it. The CDR3: CASSSPRTGLL. The chain employs TRBV27 and TRBJ2-4; the DNA was not used to check the table's D call, TRBD1. In germline, CDR1 is MNHEY, CDR2 SMNVEV (reference sequence). The CDR3 spans 11 residues, counting both ends.

The chain recombines TRBV12-2 with TRBJ1-5; the table's D call, TRBD1, was not checked against the DNA. TRBV12-2 is listed as a pseudogene. The CDR3 is made up of 17 amino acids. This CDR3 is CASRLAHPGQVNQPQHF. For the CDR3, the DNA is TGTGCAAGTCGCTTAGCGCATCCGGGACAGGTAAATCAGCCCCAGCATTTT.

The chain joins TRBV7-9 to TRBJ2-1; 10 nucleotides line up with TRBD2. CDR1 is SEHNR, CDR2 FQNEAQ, per germline (reference sequence). This CDR3 spans 16 amino acids. Germline trimming cut 2 bases from V and 7 bases from J; bases unmatched to any gene: 8. This chain's CDR3 is CASSLRSSGSRNEQFF. CDR3 nucleotide sequence: TGTGCCAGCAGCTTACGGTCTAGCGGGAGTCGGAATGAGCAGTTCTTC.

This clone was found many times. Within the sample, other DNA sequences also encode this same CDR3. This sequence joins TRBV11-1 and TRBJ2-3; 12 nucleotides agree with TRBD2. V was clipped by 5 bases and J by 2 bases; unmatched bases: 8. Germline CDR1 reads SGHAT; CDR2 reads FQDESV (reference sequence). CDR3 size: 17 residues. The CDR3 DNA reads TGTGCCAGCAGCCCCCGGACTAGCGGGACCGACACAGATACGCAGTATTTT. Its translation is CASSPRTSGTDTDTQYF.

This rearrangement joins TRBV4-1 to TRBJ2-5, with 8 bases that match TRBD2. The junction had 9 bases not matched to a gene; V was cut back by 0 bases and J by 0 bases. CDR1 MGHRA and CDR2 YSYEKL come from the germline V gene. This CDR3 has 18 amino acids. The CDR3 region has the DNA TGCGCCAGCAGCCAAGACCCTAGAGCAGCGGGAGACCAAGAGACCCAGTACTTC. Translation gives CASSQDPRAAGDQETQYF.

A few counts support this clone. This chain joins TRBV6-1 and TRBJ2-5; 10 nucleotides match TRBD1. Germline CDR1 and CDR2: MNHNS and SASEGT. This CDR3 region has 14 residues. After removal of 8 bases from V and 5 bases from J, the junction contained 8 bases not matched to a gene. The CDR3: CASGDRGIQETQYF. CDR3 sequence (DNA): TGTGCCAGCGGGGACAGGGGTATCCAGGAGACCCAGTACTTC.

This clone turned up a few times. The chain uses TRBV4-3 and TRBJ2-5, with TRBD1 matching 12 bases. V was clipped by 1 base and J by 5 bases; unmatched bases: 8. The CDR3 contains 17 residues. Per germline, CDR1 LGHNA and CDR2 YSLEER. The CDR3 protein is CASSQVMVGQGAETQYF. In DNA form, the CDR3 reads TGCGCCAGCAGCCAAGTAATGGTGGGACAGGGGGCCGAGACCCAGTACTTC.

In this sample, this clone turned up a few times. The sample has other DNA sequences that encode this CDR3 too. CDR3: CASSLAGSSYNEQFF. For the CDR3, the DNA is TGTGCCAGCAGCTTAGCGGGAAGCTCCTACAATGAGCAGTTCTTC. V usage is TRBV11-2 and J usage is TRBJ2-1; D may be TRBD2 (5 bases). Trimming removed 1 base at V and 0 bases at J, with 7 bases between. CDR1 is SGHAT, CDR2 FQNNGV, per germline. CDR3 length: 15 amino acids.

The chain joins TRBV2 to TRBJ2-2, with 7 bases that match TRBD1. Germline assignment: CDR1 SNHLY and CDR2 FYNNEI. Trimming cost V 6 bases and J 6 bases; bases outside gene matches: 7. The CDR3 is made up of 14 amino acids. The CDR3 coding sequence is TGTGCCAGCAGAACGACAGGGTTAGCCGGGGAGCTGTTTTTT. Its translation: CASRTTGLAGELFF.

This sequence joins TRBV5-1 and TRBJ2-5; 7 bases are a match to TRBD2. V lost 2 bases and J lost 2; bases outside the gene matches: 6. CDR1 SGHRS and CDR2 YFSETQ come from the germline V gene. This CDR3 spans 15 amino acids. CDR3 sequence (DNA): TGCGCCAGCAGCTTCCGCCCTAGCGGACAAGAGACCCAGTACTTC. Protein sequence: CASSFRPSGQETQYF.

J is TRBJ2-3 and V is TRBV25-1; D is perhaps TRBD1 or TRBD2 (5 bases each). The germline gives CDR1 MGHDK, CDR2 SYGVNS. The length of the CDR3 is 14 residues. Trimming removed 0 bases from V and 5 bases from J, with 9 bases in between. The CDR3 bases are TGTGCCAGCAGTGAATACGGGGCGGTAGATACGCAGTATTTT. Translation: CASSEYGAVDTQYF.

In DNA, the CDR3 is TGTGCCAGCAGTTTTTCGACTAGCCCAGAGCAGTTCTTC. Its protein product is CASSFSTSPEQFF. The chain uses TRBV6-1 and TRBJ2-1, with TRBD2 identical over 7 bases. J lost 10 bases, V lost 5 bases, and 8 bases had no gene match. Germline lookup yields CDR1 MNHNS and CDR2 SASEGT. The CDR3 totals 13 residues.

The chain carries TRBV19 and TRBJ2-7; 9 bases line up with TRBD1. The CDR3 sequence is 19 residues long. V lost 9 bases, J lost 4 bases, and 25 bases stayed unmatched. Germline CDR1 reads LNHDA; CDR2 reads SQIVND (reference sequence). CDR3 nucleotide sequence: TGTGCCAGACCACCAAAAGGGACAGGGTGGGGCCCGGGGGGTTACGAGCAGTACTTC. Translating gives CARPPKGTGWGPGGYEQYF.

This clone was detected only a few times. The chain links TRBV11-2 to TRBJ2-5, with 8 bases lining up with TRBD2. The CDR3 covers 15 residues. The J segment lost 5 bases and the V segment lost 1 base, leaving 6 bases of the junction unmatched. Germline V lookup: CDR1 SGHAT, CDR2 FQNNGV. This chain's CDR3 is CASSLAGGPGETQYF. As DNA, the CDR3 is TGTGCCAGCAGCTTAGCGGGAGGGCCGGGGGAGACCCAGTACTTC.

This clone was found a few times. The chain has TRBV11-2 and TRBJ2-7, with D uncertain. Germline V gives CDR1 SGHAT, CDR2 FQNNGV. Trimming shortened V by 5 bases and J by 2 bases, and 16 bases separated the two germline ends. The CDR3 spans 15 residues. CDR3 sequence (DNA): TGTGCCAGCAGCGGAAACTCCTTGGGTACCTACGAGCAGTACTTC. Translated, it gives CASSGNSLGTYEQYF.

The chain is built from TRBV11-2 and TRBJ2-3, with TRBD2 identical over 10 bases. Germline V gene lookup returns CDR1 SGHAT and CDR2 FQNNGV. The CDR3 contains 15 residues. V lost 5 bases, J lost 7 bases, and 9 bases stayed unmatched. CDR3 in amino acids: CASSVQRGGRNTQYF. CDR3 in DNA: TGTGCCAGCAGCGTACAGCGGGGGGGAAGGAATACGCAGTATTTT.

This clone was observed once. V is TRBV2 and J is TRBJ2-7; D unclear. The V gene lost 4 bases and the J gene lost 1 base, with 8 bases spanning the gap. The CDR3 sequence is 13 residues long. CDR1 and CDR2 (germline): SNHLY, FYNNEI. The CDR3 nucleotides are TGTGCCAGCAGTGTACCTCTTTCCTACGAGCAGTACTTC. The encoded protein is CASSVPLSYEQYF.

The gene calls are TRBV30 and TRBJ2-1; perhaps TRBD2 as D (6 bases). Germline CDR1 and CDR2: GTSNPN and SVGIG (reference sequence). V lost 1 base to trimming and J lost 7 bases, with 11 bases between them. CDR3 length equals 13 residues. The CDR3 coding sequence is TGTGCCTGGAGTGAACTAGCCGGGAATGAGCAGTTCTTC. It is translated as CAWSELAGNEQFF. The full variable domain, its missing parts supplied by reference TRBV30 and TRBJ2-1, is SQTIHQWPATLVQPVGSPLSLECTVEGTSNPNLYWYRQAAGRGLQLLFYSVGIGQISSEVPQNLSASRPQDRQFILSSKKLLLSDSGFYLCAWSELAGNEQFFGPGTRLTVL.